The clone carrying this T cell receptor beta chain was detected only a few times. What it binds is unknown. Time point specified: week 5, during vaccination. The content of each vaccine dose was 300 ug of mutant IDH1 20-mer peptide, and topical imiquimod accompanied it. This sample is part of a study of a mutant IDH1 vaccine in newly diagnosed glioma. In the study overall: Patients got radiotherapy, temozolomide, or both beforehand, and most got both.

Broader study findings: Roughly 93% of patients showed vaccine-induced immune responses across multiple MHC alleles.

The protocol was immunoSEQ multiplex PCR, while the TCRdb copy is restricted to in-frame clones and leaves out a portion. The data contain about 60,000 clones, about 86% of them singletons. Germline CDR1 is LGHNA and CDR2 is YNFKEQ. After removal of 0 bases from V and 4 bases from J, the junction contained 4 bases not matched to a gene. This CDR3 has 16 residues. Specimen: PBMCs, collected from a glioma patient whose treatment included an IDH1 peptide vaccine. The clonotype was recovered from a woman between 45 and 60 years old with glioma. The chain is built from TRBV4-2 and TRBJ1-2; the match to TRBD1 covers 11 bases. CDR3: CASSQDGTGGSYGYTF. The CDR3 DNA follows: TGTGCCAGCAGCCAAGATGGGACAGGGGGATCCTATGGCTACACCTTC.